This T cell receptor beta chain was documented in a study of shared clonotypes between healthy human individuals. About the research overall: For every donor, three CD4 naive, three CD4 memory, two CD8 naive and one CD8 memory plates were used.

This CDR3 spans 16 amino acids. The junction had 9 bases not matched to a gene; V was cut back by 1 base and J by 8 bases. CDR1 is LGHNA and CDR2 is YSLEER in the germline V gene. Donors were healthy HIV-negative adults without recent acute infections or vaccinations. Nashville, Tennessee was home to all donors, each a Caucasian adult. The repertoire was sequenced with immunoSEQ multiplex PCR; TCRdb's copy has only in-frame clones and lacks some. This sample has over 1.5 million clones, with approximately 98% found just once. The material sequenced was naive CD4+ T cells sorted from blood. Subset defined: CD45RA+ positively selected. The chain joins TRBV4-3 to TRBJ2-1; TRBD2 agrees at 9 bases. The clonotype originates from a man younger than 40 in good health. This chain's CDR3 is CASSQGPGGRAHEQFF. The CDR3 bases are TGCGCCAGCAGCCAAGGCCCAGGCGGGAGGGCCCATGAGCAGTTCTTC.